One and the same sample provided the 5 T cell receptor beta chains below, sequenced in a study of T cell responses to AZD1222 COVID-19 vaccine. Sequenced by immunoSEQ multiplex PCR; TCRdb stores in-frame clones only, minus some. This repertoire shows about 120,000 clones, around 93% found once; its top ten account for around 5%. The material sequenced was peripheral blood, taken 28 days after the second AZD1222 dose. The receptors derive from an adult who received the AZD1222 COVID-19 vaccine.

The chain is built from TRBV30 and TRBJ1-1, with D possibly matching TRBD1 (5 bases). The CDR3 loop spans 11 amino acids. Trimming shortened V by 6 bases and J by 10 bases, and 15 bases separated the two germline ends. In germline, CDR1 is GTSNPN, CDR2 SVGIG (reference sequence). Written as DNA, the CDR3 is TGTGCCTGCCAAGAAGGGGCCACAGCTTTCTTT. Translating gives CACQEGATAFF. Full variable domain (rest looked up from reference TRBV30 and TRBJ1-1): SQTIHQWPATLVQPVGSPLSLECTVEGTSNPNLYWYRQAAGRGLQLLFYSVGIGQISSEVPQNLSASRPQDRQFILSSKKLLLSDSGFYLCACQEGATAFFGQGTRLTVV.

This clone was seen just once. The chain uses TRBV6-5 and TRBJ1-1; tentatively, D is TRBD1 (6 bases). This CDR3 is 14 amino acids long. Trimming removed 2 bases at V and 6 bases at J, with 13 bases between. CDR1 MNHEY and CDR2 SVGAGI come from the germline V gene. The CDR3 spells CASSYRGAASEAFF. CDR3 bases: TGTGCCAGCAGTTACAGGGGGGCCGCTTCTGAAGCTTTCTTT.

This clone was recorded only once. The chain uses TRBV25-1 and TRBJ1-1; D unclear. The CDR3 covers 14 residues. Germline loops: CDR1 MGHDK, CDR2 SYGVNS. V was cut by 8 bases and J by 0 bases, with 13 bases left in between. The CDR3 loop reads CASSGGDLNTEAFF. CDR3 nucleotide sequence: TGTGCCAGCTCAGGTGGAGATTTGAACACTGAAGCTTTCTTT. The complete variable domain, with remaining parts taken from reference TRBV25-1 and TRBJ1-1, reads EADIYQTPRYLVIGTGKKITLECSQTMGHDKMYWYQQDPGMELHLIHYSYGVNSTEKGDLSSESTVSRIRTEHFPLTLESARPSHTSQYLCASSGGDLNTEAFFGQGTRLTVV.

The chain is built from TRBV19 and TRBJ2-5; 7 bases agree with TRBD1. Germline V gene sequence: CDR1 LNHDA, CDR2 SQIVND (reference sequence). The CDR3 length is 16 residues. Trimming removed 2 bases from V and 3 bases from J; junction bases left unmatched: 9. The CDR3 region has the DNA TGTGCCAGTAGTATACGCATACAGGGGAAGGAAGAGACCCAGTACTTC. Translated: CASSIRIQGKEETQYF.

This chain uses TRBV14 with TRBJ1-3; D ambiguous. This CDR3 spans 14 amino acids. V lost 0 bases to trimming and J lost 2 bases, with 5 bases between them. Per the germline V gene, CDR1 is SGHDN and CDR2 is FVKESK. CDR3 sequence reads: CASSQDMTGNTIYF. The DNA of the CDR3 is TGTGCCAGCAGCCAAGATATGACTGGAAACACCATATATTTT.